The 14 T cell receptor beta chains below were found in one sample sequenced in a study of T-cell reconstitution after alpha-beta-depleted transplantation in children. Construction of the TCRbeta library involved unique molecular identifiers. TCRdb re-derived calls from the PCR reads in MiXCR, one entry per CDR3 protein. The sample yields about 29,000 distinct CDR3 sequences, under 7% seen once. The starting material was PBMCs, mostly from graft donor cells, obtained 180 days after TCRalphabeta/CD19-depleted stem cell transplant. All receptors derive from a male patient aged 10-17 years who had a stem cell transplant for acute myeloid leukemia, so the T cells may come from the graft donor.

This clonotype was seen repeatedly, ten times or more. This rearrangement joins TRBV18 to TRBJ2-7; D is undetermined. The CDR3 has 16 amino acids. V was clipped by 1 base and J by 0 bases, with 13 bases between them. In germline, CDR1 is KGHSH, CDR2 LQKENI. The CDR3 nucleotides read TGTGCCAGCTCACCACAAATGAGCGACAACTCCTACGAGCAGTACTTC. It encodes CASSPQMSDNSYEQYF.

This clonotype was seen repeatedly, ten times or more. The gene calls are TRBV20-1 and TRBJ2-1; 9 bases line up with TRBD1. Trimming at V came to 5 bases and at J to 7 bases, leaving 3 bases not matched to a gene. Germline CDR1 DFQATT, CDR2 SNEGSKA (reference sequence). This CDR3 has 12 residues. The CDR3 reads CSAGQGRNEQFF. The CDR3 DNA follows: TGCAGTGCTGGACAGGGGAGGAATGAGCAGTTCTTC.

This sequence joins TRBV28 and TRBJ1-2, with 7 bases matching TRBD1. CDR3 length: 14 residues. With V trimmed by 2 bases and J by 5 bases, 5 bases remained unmatched. Germline V gene data show CDR1 as MDHEN and CDR2 as SYDVKM. This chain's CDR3 is CASSLPTGPYGYTF. The CDR3 DNA sequence: TGTGCCAGCAGTTTACCGACAGGGCCGTATGGCTACACCTTC.

The table lists this clonotype with many counts. This sequence joins TRBV27 and TRBJ1-1; D remains unclear. The CDR3 spans 14 residues. Between the trimmed V and J ends, which lost 6 bases and 0 bases, there was a span of 11 bases. Germline V CDR1 and CDR2: MNHEY, SMNVEV (reference sequence). In DNA, the CDR3 is TGTGCCAGCAGCCGTGACGTTATGAACACTGAAGCTTTCTTT. As protein: CASSRDVMNTEAFF.

This clonotype has at least ten counts. The chain combines TRBV7-8 with TRBJ2-7; D is unclear. V was cut by 1 base and J by 1 base, with 8 bases left in between. The CDR3 is 14 amino acids. Germline loops: CDR1 SGHVS, CDR2 FQNEAQ. In nucleotides, the CDR3 is TGTGCCAGCAGCTTAGGTTTGTCTTCCTACGAGCAGTACTTC. The encoded protein is CASSLGLSSYEQYF. The full variable domain, with the rest looked up from reference TRBV7-8 and TRBJ2-7, is GAGVSQSPRYKVAKRGQDVALRCDPISGHVSLFWYQQALGQGPEFLTYFQNEAQLDKSGLPSDRFFAERPEGSVSTLKIQRTQQEDSAVYLCASSLGLSSYEQYFGPGTRLTVT.

This clonotype was recorded at least ten times. The V gene is TRBV10-3, the J gene TRBJ2-7, with D unclear. The CDR3 extends over 14 amino acids. Germline CDR1 reads ENHRY; CDR2 reads SYGVKD. V lost 6 bases, J lost 6 bases, and 18 bases lay in between. The CDR3 sequence is CAISSKRKSSEQYF. The CDR3 nucleotides read TGTGCCATCAGCAGCAAGCGTAAATCCAGCGAGCAGTACTTC.

This clonotype was found a few times. This may arise from a read error, as a much more abundant clone is one base away. V is TRBV12-3 or TRBV12-4 and J is TRBJ1-1, with D perhaps matching TRBD1 (5 bases). This CDR3 region has 14 residues. CDR3 protein: CASSLQGNVGEVFF. In nucleotides, the CDR3 is TGTGCCAGCAGTTTACAGGGAAATGTGGGTGAAGTTTTCTTT.

There are many counts of this clonotype. The DNA of the CDR3 is TGTGCCAGCAGTGGGGGGACAGGGTTTGCCCACGAGCAGTACGTC. It yields the protein CASSGGTGFAHEQYV. V is TRBV2 and J is TRBJ2-7, with 9 bases matching TRBD1. The V segment lost 4 bases and the J segment 5 bases; nucleotides outside the gene matches: 9. This CDR3 has 15 amino acids. Germline V gene data show CDR1 as SNHLY and CDR2 as FYNNEI.

The chain uses TRBV5-4 and TRBJ2-3; perhaps TRBD2 as D (5 bases). Between the trimmed V and J ends, which lost 0 bases and 4 bases, there was a span of 9 bases. The CDR3 is made up of 14 amino acids. Looked up from germline, CDR1 is SGHNT and CDR2 is YYREEE (reference sequence). The CDR3 sequence: CASSLVTGADTQYF. CDR3 DNA sequence: TGTGCCAGCAGCTTGGTAACCGGGGCAGATACGCAGTATTTT. Supplemented by reference TRBV5-4 and TRBJ2-3, the full variable domain reads ETGVTQSPTHLIKTRGQQVTLRCSSQSGHNTVSWYQQALGQGPQFIFQYYREEENGRGNFPPRFSGLQFPNYSSELNVNALELDDSALYLCASSLVTGADTQYFGPGTRLTVL.

In this sample, this clonotype turned up many times. This sequence joins TRBV5-1 and TRBJ2-4; no firm D call. This CDR3 is 15 amino acids long. V dropped 4 bases and J dropped 0 bases, with 11 bases sitting between them. Germline assignment: CDR1 SGHRS and CDR2 YFSETQ. DNA for the CDR3: TGCGCCAGCAGCCCCCCGGCAATAGCCAAAAACATTCAGTACTTC. Protein product: CASSPPAIAKNIQYF.

This clonotype was recorded a few times. The chain recombines TRBV20-1 with TRBJ2-1; 8 positions match TRBD1. This CDR3 is 13 amino acids long. After removal of 6 bases from V and 6 bases from J, the junction contained 7 bases not matched to a gene. Germline CDR1 reads DFQATT; CDR2 reads SNEGSKA (reference sequence). The CDR3 loop reads CSAPRQGFNEQFF. The DNA for the CDR3 is TGCAGTGCACCGCGACAGGGGTTCAATGAGCAGTTCTTC.

This clonotype has at least ten counts. The chain links TRBV2 to TRBJ2-7, with TRBD1 identical over 9 bases. The junction had 6 bases not matched to a gene; V was cut back by 6 bases and J by 6 bases. The CDR3 consists of 13 residues. Germline V gene sequence: CDR1 SNHLY, CDR2 FYNNEI. CDR3 region: CASSFSGQGEQYV. The CDR3 bases are TGTGCCAGCAGCTTTTCGGGACAGGGCGAGCAGTACGTC.

This clonotype was counted at least ten times. The genes are TRBV29-1 and TRBJ2-1, with a possible D match to TRBD2 (5 bases). The germline CDR1 and CDR2 sequences are SQVTM and ANQGSEA. Trimming cost V 8 bases and J 0 bases, with 17 bases left between them. This CDR3 has 15 amino acids. CDR3 sequence reads: CSSHGLASSYNEQFF. CDR3 nucleotide sequence: TGCAGCTCCCACGGACTCGCTTCCTCCTACAATGAGCAGTTCTTC.

This sequence joins TRBV12-3 or TRBV12-4 and TRBJ1-5; TRBD1 matches at 10 bases. Germline trimming cut 7 bases from V and 7 bases from J; bases unmatched to any gene: 10. This CDR3 region has 15 residues. This chain's CDR3 is CASTIDRGQGQPQHF. CDR3 coding DNA: TGTGCCAGCACCATAGACAGGGGGCAGGGGCAGCCCCAGCATTTT.